This T cell receptor (beta chain) was observed in a study of blood T cell repertoires in COVID-19. Study background: Collection of acute and convalescent COVID-19 samples took place in the United States, Italy and Spain.

This clone was seen just once. V lost 2 bases, J lost 0 bases, and 22 bases lay in between. Germline CDR1 and CDR2: GTSNPN and SVGIG (reference sequence). This CDR3 is 18 amino acids long. Data came from immunoSEQ multiplex PCR; TCRdb stores just in-frame clones and leaves some out. The top ten clones hold roughly 7% of a sample with around 170,000 clones, roughly 87% of them seen once. Cohorts were assigned according to the clinical history that participants reported. The specimen was PBMCs or T cells enriched from blood (not recorded which). This TCR derives from a woman in her forties or fifties who had recovered from COVID-19. The V call is TRBV30, the J call TRBJ1-1; D unclear. CDR3 residues: CAWSIGVGWRGMNTEAFF. CDR3 coding DNA: TGTGCCTGGAGTATAGGCGTCGGGTGGCGAGGAATGAACACTGAAGCTTTCTTT.